The 12 T cell receptor beta chains in this list originate from one sample, sequenced in a study of regulatory T cells in long-lasting Graves disease. With iRepertoire HTBI primers and Arm-PCR of CDR3 regions, TCR beta libraries were built. In TCRdb, the multiplex PCR reads were re-called with MiXCR into one record per CDR3 protein. The data show about 440,000 distinct CDR3 sequences, around 15% seen once. Time point defined: newly diagnosed GD, antithyroid drugs for less than 3 months. Preparation of the TCR library used RNA extracted from PBMCs. The same data also contributed to another study, on T cells in Graves' hyperthyroidism and ophthalmopathy.

The sample in question was peripheral blood mononuclear cells (PBMCs), obtained at new diagnosis, from a patient treated with antithyroid drugs. Every receptor here comes from a woman between 18 and 29 years old with Graves disease.

A few counts support this clonotype. The rearrangement links TRBV14 to TRBJ2-1; 11 bases are shared with TRBD2. Germline CDR1 reads SGHDN; CDR2 reads FVKESK. Losses at the gene ends were 2 bases for V and 5 bases for J; bases not matched to a gene: 2. The CDR3 spans 15 residues. CDR3 DNA: TGTGCCAGCAGCCAATCGGGACTAGCGGACAATGAGCAGTTCTTC. It encodes CASSQSGLADNEQFF.

This clonotype was seen many times. The CDR3 sequence is CASSLGQTGYEQYF. CDR3 in DNA: TGTGCCAGCAGCTTAGGGCAGACAGGCTACGAGCAGTACTTC. V is TRBV13 and J is TRBJ2-7, with D possibly TRBD1 on 6 matching bases. The CDR3 covers 14 residues. CDR1 and CDR2 (germline): PRHDT, FYEKMQ (reference sequence). Trimming removed 0 bases at V and 3 bases at J, with 9 bases between.

This clonotype was recorded at least ten times. The chain combines TRBV7-2 with TRBJ2-7; possible D gene TRBD2, 5 bases. Germline CDR1 SGHTA, CDR2 FQGNSA. This CDR3 has 13 amino acids. V was clipped by 1 base and J by 6 bases, with 10 bases between them. CDR3 region: CASSLVPSREQYF. The CDR3 bases are TGTGCCAGCAGCTTAGTCCCTAGCCGCGAGCAGTACTTC.

This clonotype was seen ten or more times. The CDR3 spells CASSLFVDEKLFF. DNA for the CDR3: TGTGCCAGCAGCTTATTCGTAGATGAAAAACTGTTTTTT. The chain links TRBV7-2 to TRBJ1-4; D is ambiguous. Per germline, CDR1 SGHTA and CDR2 FQGNSA. This CDR3 is built from 13 residues. V was trimmed by 2 bases and J by 6 bases, leaving 7 bases between them. The whole variable domain, remainder taken from reference TRBV7-2 and TRBJ1-4, is GAGVSQSPSNKVTEKGKDVELRCDPISGHTALYWYRQSLGQGLEFLIYFQGNSAPDKSGLPSDRFSAERTGGSVSTLTIQRTQQEDSAVYLCASSLFVDEKLFFGSGTQLSVL.

Here the CDR3 DNA reads TGTGCCAGCAAGGGGCAGGGGGTACATAACACCGGGGAGCTGTTTTTT. This gives the protein CASKGQGVHNTGELFF. The genes are TRBV27 and TRBJ2-2, with TRBD1 matching over 7 bases. In germline, CDR1 is MNHEY, CDR2 SMNVEV (reference sequence). This CDR3 is 16 amino acids long. V shed 7 bases and J 2 bases; nucleotides not matched to a gene: 10.

This clonotype was seen many times. The chain carries TRBV12-3 or TRBV12-4 and TRBJ2-7; D unresolved. The CDR3 extends over 8 amino acids. This chain's CDR3 is CDSGEQYF. The CDR3, as DNA: TGTGACTCCGGCGAGCAGTACTTC.

This clonotype has only a few counts. The rearrangement uses TRBV7-2 and TRBJ1-3; possibly TRBD1 for D (6 bases). In germline, CDR1 is SGHTA, CDR2 FQGNSA. V was shortened by 1 base and J by 2 bases, with 15 bases between the two germline ends. The CDR3 consists of 17 residues. The chain's CDR3 is CASSLEGRGATGNTIYF. DNA for the CDR3: TGTGCCAGCAGCTTAGAGGGGCGGGGGGCAACTGGAAACACCATATATTTT.

This clonotype appeared many times. The rearrangement joins TRBV6-1 to TRBJ1-1, with TRBD1 matching over 12 bases. Per germline, CDR1 MNHNS and CDR2 SASEGT. Losses at the gene ends were 5 bases for V and 4 bases for J; bases not matched to a gene: 11. The CDR3 covers 17 residues. The CDR3 DNA is TGTGCCAGCAGTCCTCACGGGACAGGGGGCCTCAGCACTGAAGCTTTCTTT. Encoded protein: CASSPHGTGGLSTEAFF.

There are many counts of this clonotype. This chain uses TRBV7-3 with TRBJ2-2; D assignment may be TRBD1 or TRBD2 (5 bases each). The V end lost 5 bases, the J end lost 6 bases, and 13 bases lay between the germline ends. The CDR3 is made up of 14 amino acids. In germline, CDR1 is SGHTA, CDR2 FQGTGA. This CDR3 reads CASSLGPWSGELFF. The CDR3 DNA reads TGTGCCAGCAGCCTGGGACCCTGGTCCGGGGAGCTGTTTTTT.

The chain is built from TRBV6-2 or TRBV6-3 and TRBJ2-1; the match to TRBD2 covers 12 bases. V was clipped by 5 bases and J by 5 bases; unmatched bases: 4. CDR3 length: 15 residues. The germline gives CDR1 MNHEY, CDR2 SVGEGT. CDR3 nucleotide sequence: TGTGCCAGCAGTCCACTAGCGGGAGGCCACAATGAGCAGTTCTTC. Its protein product is CASSPLAGGHNEQFF.

This clonotype was seen a handful of times. The CDR3, as DNA: TGCGCCAGCAGCCGCGGAGAAGCACTCGACTATGGCTACACCTTC. It is translated as CASSRGEALDYGYTF. V gene TRBV4-1 combines with J gene TRBJ1-2; no definite D call. The germline V and J ends were trimmed by 4 bases and 3 bases, with 15 bases remaining between them. The CDR3 runs 15 residues. Germline V gene sequence: CDR1 MGHRA, CDR2 YSYEKL.

A note on this clonotype: Since a much larger clone is just one base distant, this may be a read error. The CDR3 region is CASSSAISGSDEQYF. The CDR3 DNA reads as TGTGCCAGCAGCTCAGCGATTAGCGGGAGTGACGAGCAGTACTTC. The rearrangement links TRBV7-2 to TRBJ2-7; 9 bases fit TRBD2. Germline-derived CDR1 and CDR2 are SGHTA and FQGNSA. The CDR3 totals 15 residues. V lost 4 bases, J lost 5 bases, and 9 bases stayed unmatched.